This T cell receptor (beta chain) was found in a study of human T cells and chemical hapten exposure. Study-level findings and limits: TCRs above 1 in 1000 frequency did not change with DPC sensitization.

Germline V gene sequence: CDR1 LGHNT, CDR2 FRNRAP. V was clipped by 3 bases and J by 4 bases, with 15 bases between them. The CDR3 has 16 residues. Unfractionated whole blood yielded the extracted total RNA. This clonotype has at least ten counts. Its antigen is not identified. Under the authors' procedure: Samples had a median of about 95,000 TCRs, ranging 23,224 to 690,600. TCRdb re-called the 5' RACE reads through MiXCR, storing one row per CDR3 protein. Here the V and J calls rest on TCRdb's processing, not on the authors' analysis. This table holds about 81,000 distinct CDR3 sequences, about 7.7% found once.

V usage is TRBV12-5 and J usage is TRBJ2-2, with D perhaps given as TRBD1 or TRBD2 (6 bases each). This TCR was sampled from a male donor in good health. CDR3 nucleotides: TGTGCTAGTGGTTTCTTGATCGGGGGCGGCACCGGGGAGCTGTTTTTT. Amino acids: CASGFLIGGGTGELFF.